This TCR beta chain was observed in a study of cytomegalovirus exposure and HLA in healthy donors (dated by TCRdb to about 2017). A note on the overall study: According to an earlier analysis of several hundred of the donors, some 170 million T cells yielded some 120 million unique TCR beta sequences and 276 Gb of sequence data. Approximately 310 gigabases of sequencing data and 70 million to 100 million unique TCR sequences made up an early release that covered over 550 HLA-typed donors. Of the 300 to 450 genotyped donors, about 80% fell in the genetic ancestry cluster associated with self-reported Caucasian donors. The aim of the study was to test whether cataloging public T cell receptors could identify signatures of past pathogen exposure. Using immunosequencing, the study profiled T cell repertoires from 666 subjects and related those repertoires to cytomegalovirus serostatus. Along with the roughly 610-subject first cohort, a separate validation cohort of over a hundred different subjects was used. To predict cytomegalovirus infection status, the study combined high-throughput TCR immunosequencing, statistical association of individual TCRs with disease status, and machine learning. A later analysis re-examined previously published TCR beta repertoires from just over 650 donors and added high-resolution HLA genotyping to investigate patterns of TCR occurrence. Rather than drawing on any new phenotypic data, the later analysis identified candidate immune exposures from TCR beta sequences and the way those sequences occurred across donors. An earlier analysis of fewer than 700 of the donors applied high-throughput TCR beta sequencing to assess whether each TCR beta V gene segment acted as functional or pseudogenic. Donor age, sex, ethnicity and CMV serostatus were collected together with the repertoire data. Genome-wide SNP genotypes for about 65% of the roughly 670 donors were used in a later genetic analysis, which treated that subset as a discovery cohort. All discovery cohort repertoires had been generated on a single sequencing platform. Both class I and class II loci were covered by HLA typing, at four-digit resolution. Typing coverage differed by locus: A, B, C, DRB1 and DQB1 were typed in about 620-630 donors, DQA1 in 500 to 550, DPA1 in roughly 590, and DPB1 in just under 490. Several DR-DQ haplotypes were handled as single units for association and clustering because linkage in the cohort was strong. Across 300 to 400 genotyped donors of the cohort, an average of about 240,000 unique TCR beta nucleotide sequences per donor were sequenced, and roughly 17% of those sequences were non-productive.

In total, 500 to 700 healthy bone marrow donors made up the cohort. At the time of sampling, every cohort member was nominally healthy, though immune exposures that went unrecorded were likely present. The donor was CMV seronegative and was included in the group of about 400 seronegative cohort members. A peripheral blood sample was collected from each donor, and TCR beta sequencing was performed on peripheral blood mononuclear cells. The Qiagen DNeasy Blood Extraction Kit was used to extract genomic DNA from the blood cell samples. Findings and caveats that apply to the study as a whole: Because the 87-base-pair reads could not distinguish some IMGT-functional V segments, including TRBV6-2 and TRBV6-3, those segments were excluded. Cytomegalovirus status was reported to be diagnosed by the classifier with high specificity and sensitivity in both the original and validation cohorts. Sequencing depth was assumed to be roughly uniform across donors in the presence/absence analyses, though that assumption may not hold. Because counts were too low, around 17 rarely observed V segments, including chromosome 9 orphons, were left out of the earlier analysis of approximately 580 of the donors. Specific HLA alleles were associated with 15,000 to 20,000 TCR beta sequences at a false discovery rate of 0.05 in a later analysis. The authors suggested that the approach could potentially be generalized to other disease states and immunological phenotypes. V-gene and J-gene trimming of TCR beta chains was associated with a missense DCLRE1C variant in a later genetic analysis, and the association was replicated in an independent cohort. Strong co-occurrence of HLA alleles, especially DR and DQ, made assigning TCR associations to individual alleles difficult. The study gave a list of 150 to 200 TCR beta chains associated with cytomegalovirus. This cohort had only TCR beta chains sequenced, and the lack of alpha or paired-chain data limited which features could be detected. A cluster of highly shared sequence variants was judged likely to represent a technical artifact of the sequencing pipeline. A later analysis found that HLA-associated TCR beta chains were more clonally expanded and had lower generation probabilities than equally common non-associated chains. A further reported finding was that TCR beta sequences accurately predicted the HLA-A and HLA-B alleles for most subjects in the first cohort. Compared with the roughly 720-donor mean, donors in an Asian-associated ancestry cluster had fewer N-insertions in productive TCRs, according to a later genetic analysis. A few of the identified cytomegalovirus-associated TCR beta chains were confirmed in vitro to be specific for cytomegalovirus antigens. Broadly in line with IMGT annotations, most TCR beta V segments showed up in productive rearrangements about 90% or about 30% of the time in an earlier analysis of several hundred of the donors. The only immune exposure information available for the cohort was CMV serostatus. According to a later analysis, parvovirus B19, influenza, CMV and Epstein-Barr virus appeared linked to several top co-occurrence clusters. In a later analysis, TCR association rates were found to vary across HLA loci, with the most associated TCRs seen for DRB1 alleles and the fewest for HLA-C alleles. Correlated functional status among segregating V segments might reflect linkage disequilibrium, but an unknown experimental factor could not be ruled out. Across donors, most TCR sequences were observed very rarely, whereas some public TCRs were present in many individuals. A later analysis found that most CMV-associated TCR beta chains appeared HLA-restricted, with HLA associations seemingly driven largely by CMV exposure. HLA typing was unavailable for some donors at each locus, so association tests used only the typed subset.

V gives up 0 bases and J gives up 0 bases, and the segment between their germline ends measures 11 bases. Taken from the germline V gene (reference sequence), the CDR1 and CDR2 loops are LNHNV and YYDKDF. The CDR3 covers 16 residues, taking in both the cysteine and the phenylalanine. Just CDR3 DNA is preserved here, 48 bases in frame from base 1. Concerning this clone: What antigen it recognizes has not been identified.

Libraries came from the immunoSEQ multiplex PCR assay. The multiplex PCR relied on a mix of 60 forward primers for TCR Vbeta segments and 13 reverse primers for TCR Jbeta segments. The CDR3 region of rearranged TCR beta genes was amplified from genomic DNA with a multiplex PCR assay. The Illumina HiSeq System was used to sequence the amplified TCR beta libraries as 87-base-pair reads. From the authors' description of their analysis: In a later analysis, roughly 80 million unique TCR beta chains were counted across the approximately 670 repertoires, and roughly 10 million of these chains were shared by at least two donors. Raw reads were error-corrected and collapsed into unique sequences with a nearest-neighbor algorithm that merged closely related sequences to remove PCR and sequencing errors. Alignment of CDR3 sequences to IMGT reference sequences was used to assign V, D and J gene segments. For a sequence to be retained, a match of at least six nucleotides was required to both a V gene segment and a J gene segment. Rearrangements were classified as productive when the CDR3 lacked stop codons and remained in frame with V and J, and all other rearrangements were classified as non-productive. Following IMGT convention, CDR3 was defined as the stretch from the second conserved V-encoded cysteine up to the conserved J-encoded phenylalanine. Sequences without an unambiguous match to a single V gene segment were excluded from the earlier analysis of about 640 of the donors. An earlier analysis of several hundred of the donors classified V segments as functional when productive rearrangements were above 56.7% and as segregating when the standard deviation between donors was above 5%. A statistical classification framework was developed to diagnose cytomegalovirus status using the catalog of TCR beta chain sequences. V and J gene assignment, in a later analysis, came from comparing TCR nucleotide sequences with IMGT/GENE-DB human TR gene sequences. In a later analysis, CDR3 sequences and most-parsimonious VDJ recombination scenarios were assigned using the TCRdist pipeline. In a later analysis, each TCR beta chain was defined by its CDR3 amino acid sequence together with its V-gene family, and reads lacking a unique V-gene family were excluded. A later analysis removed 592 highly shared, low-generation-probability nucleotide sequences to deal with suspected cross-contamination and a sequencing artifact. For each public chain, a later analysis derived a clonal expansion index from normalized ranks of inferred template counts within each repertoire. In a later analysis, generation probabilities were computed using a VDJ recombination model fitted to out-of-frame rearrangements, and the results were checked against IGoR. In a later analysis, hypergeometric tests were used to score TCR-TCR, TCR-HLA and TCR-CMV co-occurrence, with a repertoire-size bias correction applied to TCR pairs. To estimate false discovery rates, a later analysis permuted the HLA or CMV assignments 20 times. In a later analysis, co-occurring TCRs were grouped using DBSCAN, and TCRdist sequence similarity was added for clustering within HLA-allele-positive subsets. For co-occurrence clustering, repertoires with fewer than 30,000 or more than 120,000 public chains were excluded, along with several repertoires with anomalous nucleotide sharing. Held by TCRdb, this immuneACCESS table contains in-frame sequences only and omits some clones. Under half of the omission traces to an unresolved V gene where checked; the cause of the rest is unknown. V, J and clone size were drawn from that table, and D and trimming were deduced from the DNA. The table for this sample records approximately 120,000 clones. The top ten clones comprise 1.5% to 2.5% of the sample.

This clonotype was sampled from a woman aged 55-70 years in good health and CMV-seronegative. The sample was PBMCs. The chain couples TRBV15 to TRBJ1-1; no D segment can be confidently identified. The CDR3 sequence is CATSRDIAVMNTEAFF. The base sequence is TGTGCCACCAGCAGAGATATTGCAGTAATGAACACTGAAGCTTTCTTT.